These 17 T cell receptor beta chains came from one sample sequenced in a study of T cell responses to AZD1222 COVID-19 vaccine. The data were produced by immunoSEQ multiplex PCR, yet TCRdb's version contains in-frame clones alone and is incomplete. The data show about 120,000 clones, with just under 95% seen just once and more than 2.5% held by the top ten. The specimen comprised peripheral blood, sampled on day 0 of AZD1222 vaccination. All receptors come from an adult in good health.

The chain couples TRBV13 to TRBJ1-1; D ambiguous. V lost 4 bases to trimming and J lost 1 base, with 7 bases between them. Per the germline V gene, CDR1 is PRHDT and CDR2 is FYEKMQ (reference sequence). This CDR3 is 13 amino acids long. CDR3 DNA: TGTGCCAGCAGCTCGACACCGAACACTGAAGCTTTCTTT. Translating gives CASSSTPNTEAFF.

The V and J genes are TRBV14 and TRBJ2-4; 7 bases map to TRBD2. The junction had 15 bases not matched to a gene; V was cut back by 5 bases and J by 2 bases. Germline CDR1 reads SGHDN; CDR2 reads FVKESK. The CDR3 runs to 18 residues. This CDR3 is CASSGGSRERDPKNIQYF. DNA for the CDR3: TGTGCCAGCAGCGGGGGGAGCAGGGAGCGGGACCCCAAAAACATTCAGTACTTC.

The rearrangement joins TRBV6-4 to TRBJ2-1; 10 positions agree with TRBD2. The V gene's germline CDR1 is MRHNA and CDR2 SNTAGT. The CDR3 spans 15 residues. The junction had 10 bases not matched to a gene; V was cut back by 7 bases and J by 7 bases. Written as DNA, the CDR3 is TGTGCCAGCAAGAGGCTAGCGGGAGCTTATAATGAGCAGTTCTTC. Residues: CASKRLAGAYNEQFF.

The chain links TRBV5-1 to TRBJ1-2; 7 bases line up with TRBD1. The CDR3 loop spans 14 amino acids. The V gene's germline CDR1 is SGHRS and CDR2 YFSETQ. The trim removed 0 bases at V and 5 bases at J, leaving 4 bases unmatched. The CDR3 DNA reads TGCGCCAGCAGCTTGGACAGGGGCGAGTATGGCTACACCTTC. It codes for CASSLDRGEYGYTF.

The genes are TRBV6-5 and TRBJ1-2, with D possibly matching TRBD1 (5 bases). V lost 0 bases to trimming and J lost 8 bases, with 16 bases between them. The CDR3 has 15 residues. Germline V gene lookup returns CDR1 MNHEY and CDR2 SVGAGI. This CDR3 is CASSYSAGTAGGYTF. The CDR3 nucleotides read TGTGCCAGCAGTTACTCGGCAGGGACGGCAGGCGGCTACACCTTC.

CDR3 residues: CATPRDNSNYGYTF. CDR3 nucleotide sequence: TGTGCCACCCCCCGGGACAACTCTAACTATGGCTACACCTTC. The rearrangement links TRBV2 to TRBJ1-2, with D possibly TRBD1 on 6 matching bases. Trimming removed 10 bases from V and 0 bases from J, with 15 bases in between. The CDR3 has 14 residues. Per the germline V gene, CDR1 is SNHLY and CDR2 is FYNNEI.

This rearrangement joins TRBV24-1 to TRBJ2-3; D is uncertain. The CDR3 contains 14 residues. Germline values: CDR1 KGHDR, CDR2 SFDVKD. The V and J ends lost 5 bases and 5 bases respectively, with 13 bases between them. CDR3 nucleotides: TGTGCCACCAGTGGAGTCCTACCTGGAGATACGCAGTATTTT. Translating it yields CATSGVLPGDTQYF.

The V call is TRBV5-8, the J call TRBJ1-1, with no clear D. The CDR3 has 13 residues. The germline CDR1 and CDR2 sequences are SGHTS and YDEGEE. The V and J ends lost 1 base and 4 bases respectively, with 8 bases between them. CDR3 loop: CASSLLGGTEAFF. CDR3 DNA sequence: TGTGCCAGCAGCTTGTTGGGTGGCACTGAAGCTTTCTTT.

This clone was detected only once. Here the CDR3 DNA reads TGTGCCAGCAGCCGAGTCGCACTAGCGGGAGGGGAGCTGTTTTTT. The encoded protein is CASSRVALAGGELFF. The rearrangement joins TRBV3-1 (or the pseudogene TRBV3-2) to TRBJ2-2; 10 nucleotides match TRBD2. Germline trimming cut 4 bases from V and 8 bases from J; bases unmatched to any gene: 7. This CDR3 region has 15 residues. Germline V lookup: CDR1 LGHDT, CDR2 YNNKEL (reference sequence).

The rearrangement joins TRBV28 to TRBJ1-3; the D is unclear. Trimming pared 5 bases from V and 0 bases from J, leaving 11 bases between. The CDR3 totals 15 residues. Germline CDR1 MDHEN, CDR2 SYDVKM. The CDR3 DNA reads as TGTGCCAGCAGTGTGGGTCGTTACTCTGGAAACACCATATATTTT. Translated, it gives CASSVGRYSGNTIYF. Combining the CDR3 with reference TRBV28 and TRBJ1-3 gives the whole variable domain DVKVTQSSRYLVKRTGEKVFLECVQDMDHENMFWYRQDPGLGLRLIYFSYDVKMKEKGDIPEGYSVSREKKERFSLILESASTNQTSMYLCASSVGRYSGNTIYFGEGSWLTVV.

This sequence joins TRBV27 and TRBJ1-1, with 9 bases that match TRBD1. Germline V lookup: CDR1 MNHEY, CDR2 SMNVEV (reference sequence). J gave up 3 bases and V 2 bases, and 7 bases lay outside the gene matches. The CDR3 length is 16 residues. The CDR3 is CASSLLGTGLDTEAFF. DNA of the CDR3: TGTGCCAGCAGTTTACTAGGGACAGGGTTAGACACTGAAGCTTTCTTT.

The V and J genes are TRBV3-1 (or the pseudogene TRBV3-2) and TRBJ2-1; D is unresolved. CDR3 size: 14 residues. Germline V gene lookup returns CDR1 LGHDT and CDR2 YNNKEL (reference sequence). Trimming left V 3 bases short and J 1 base short, with 7 bases between. The CDR3 nucleotides are TGTGCCAGCAGCCAGCTGGGATCCTACAATGAGCAGTTCTTC. Residues: CASSQLGSYNEQFF.

The chain uses TRBV18 and TRBJ2-3, with D perhaps matching TRBD1 (6 bases). This CDR3 has 14 residues. V lost 4 bases to trimming and J lost 11 bases, with 19 bases between them. Germline CDR1 is KGHSH and CDR2 is LQKENI. CDR3 nucleotide sequence: TGTGCCAGCTCACGATGGAAGGGGGAAGGTGAGCAGTATTTT. This translates into CASSRWKGEGEQYF.

V gene TRBV7-9 combines with J gene TRBJ2-7; 7 bases are shared with TRBD2. V trimming: 1 base; J trimming: 2 bases; junction bases outside the gene matches: 5. The CDR3 runs 15 residues. Germline CDR1 and CDR2: SEHNR and FQNEAQ (reference sequence). The CDR3 nucleotides read TGTGCCAGCAGCTTAGTACCGCGGGAGACCTACGAGCAGTACTTC. This translates into CASSLVPRETYEQYF.

This clone was counted once. One end of the junction does not line up with germline, which may come from a read error. The gene calls are TRBV11-2 and TRBJ2-7, with 11 bases aligning to TRBD2. CDR3 length: 13 amino acids. Germline loops: CDR1 SGHAT, CDR2 FQNNGV. The CDR3 sequence: CASSLDLTSGRVF. The CDR3 coding sequence is TGTGCCAGCAGCTTAGATCTAACTAGCGGGAGAGTCTTC. The whole variable domain, remainder taken from reference TRBV11-2 and TRBJ2-7, is EAGVAQSPRYKIIEKRQSVAFWCNPISGHATLYWYQQILGQGPKLLIQFQNNGVVDDSQLPKDRFSAERLKGVDSTLKIQPAKLEDSAVYLCASSLDLTSGRVFGPGTRLTVT.

The chain has TRBV29-1 and TRBJ1-2; TRBD1 matches 8 bases. The CDR3 length is 12 residues. Looked up from germline, CDR1 is SQVTM and CDR2 is ANQGSEA. V was clipped by 3 bases and J by 4 bases; unmatched bases: 1. The CDR3 spells CSVDQGAYGYTF. The CDR3 DNA follows: TGCAGCGTTGACCAGGGGGCCTATGGCTACACCTTC.

Only one count was recorded for this clone. The V gene is TRBV28, the J gene TRBJ2-3, with 13 positions matching TRBD2. Germline-derived CDR1 and CDR2 are MDHEN and SYDVKM. J was trimmed by 3 bases and V by 3 bases; bases with no gene match: 6. This CDR3 is built from 17 residues. The CDR3 DNA reads TGTGCCAGCAGTTTCTGGACTAGCGGGAGTGAAACAGATACGCAGTATTTT. It codes for CASSFWTSGSETDTQYF.